The clone carrying this TCR beta chain was observed a single time. Antigen specificity is unknown. This sample stems from a study of cytomegalovirus exposure and HLA in healthy donors. Findings of the study overall: Overall, approximately 150 TCR beta chains were annotated as cytomegalovirus-associated. Rare TCR sequences predominated, though certain public TCRs were found in many donors.

Germline loops: CDR1 SGDLS, CDR2 YYNGEE. CDR3 length: 11 amino acids. J was trimmed by 6 bases and V by 3 bases; bases with no gene match: 0. Repertoires were generated with immunoSEQ multiplex PCR, while TCRdb's copy carries only in-frame clones and drops some. This table holds fewer than 300,000 clones, roughly 90% found once. The receptor comes from a woman aged 18-29 years in good health and CMV-seronegative. The rearrangement uses TRBV9 and TRBJ2-7, with TRBD2 matching over 7 bases. What was sequenced was PBMCs. The CDR3 protein is CASSGGGEQYF. The CDR3, as DNA: TGTGCCAGCAGCGGGGGGGGCGAGCAGTACTTC.